This passage covers 23 T cell receptor beta chains from one sample sequenced in a study of blood T cell repertoires in COVID-19 (dated by TCRdb to 2020 to 2022). The library relied on the immunoSEQ multiplex PCR assay. Here the immuneACCESS table is served through TCRdb, limited to in-frame sequences with V and J called. Missing clones are a known gap in these copies; in checked studies unresolved V genes cover under half, and the rest lacks a known reason. Present in this sample are about 200,000 clones, 70% to 90% of which were seen just once. The ten largest clones capture over 9.5% of the sample. The specimen was peripheral blood. These receptors originate from a human donor with active or convalescent COVID-19. The donor label of this sample is uncertain.

The chain couples TRBV5-1 to TRBJ1-1, with 8 bases matching TRBD1. The CDR3 is made up of 14 amino acids. Germline CDR1 and CDR2: SGHRS and YFSETQ. Trimming took 3 bases from V and 2 from J; bases not matched to a gene: 3. The CDR3 DNA reads as TGCGCCAGCAGCTCGACAGGGGTAAACACTGAAGCTTTCTTT. This codes for CASSSTGVNTEAFF.

This chain connects TRBV30 to TRBJ1-3, with D hard to call. Trimming pared 5 bases from V and 4 bases from J, leaving 6 bases between. The CDR3 is made up of 11 amino acids. Germline values: CDR1 GTSNPN, CDR2 SVGIG (reference sequence). This chain's CDR3 is CAWETGNTIYF. DNA for the CDR3: TGTGCCTGGGAAACAGGAAACACCATATATTTT.

The chain combines TRBV24-1 with TRBJ2-5, with 7 bases lining up with TRBD1. This CDR3 spans 16 amino acids. The trim removed 5 bases at V and 2 bases at J, leaving 10 bases unmatched. The germline CDR1 and CDR2 sequences are KGHDR and SFDVKD. The CDR3 here is CATSASDRQVQETQYF. CDR3 nucleotide sequence: TGTGCCACCAGTGCCTCGGACAGGCAAGTACAAGAGACCCAGTACTTC.

This clone is a singleton in its sample. This chain links TRBV7-2 with TRBJ2-5; 10 nucleotides agree with TRBD2. The CDR3 totals 16 residues. V was pared by 1 base and J by 5 bases, with 7 bases of the junction left unmatched. The germline gives CDR1 SGHTA, CDR2 FQGNSA. CDR3 sequence reads: CASSLGSGGAGETQYF. The CDR3, as DNA: TGTGCCAGCAGCTTAGGGAGCGGGGGGGCCGGGGAGACCCAGTACTTC. Full variable domain (remainder filled in from reference TRBV7-2 and TRBJ2-5): GAGVSQSPSNKVTEKGKDVELRCDPISGHTALYWYRQSLGQGLEFLIYFQGNSAPDKSGLPSDRFSAERTGGSVSTLTIQRTQQEDSAVYLCASSLGSGGAGETQYFGPGTRLLVL.

The chain carries TRBV6-5 and TRBJ1-1; D is possibly TRBD1 (6 bases). Germline V gives CDR1 MNHEY, CDR2 SVGAGI. This CDR3 is 14 amino acids long. The V end lost 8 bases, the J end lost 3 bases, and 16 bases lay between the germline ends. CDR3 coding DNA: TGTGCCAGCGATCCAGGGGACGGGTACACTGAAGCTTTCTTT. Translated, it gives CASDPGDGYTEAFF.

V usage is TRBV5-4 and J usage is TRBJ2-3, with 7 bases fitting TRBD2. The V and J ends lost 0 bases and 5 bases, in that order; junction bases with no gene match: 12. This CDR3 is 17 amino acids long. Germline assignment: CDR1 SGHNT and CDR2 YYREEE (reference sequence). CDR3 DNA: TGTGCCAGCAGCTTGGGCGGTTTGGCGGGAGATCAAGATACGCAGTATTTT. Its translation: CASSLGGLAGDQDTQYF.

The chain carries TRBV4-2 and TRBJ2-1; D gene uncertain. This CDR3 region has 16 residues. Per germline, CDR1 LGHNA and CDR2 YNFKEQ. The V and J ends lost 0 bases and 2 bases respectively, with 11 bases between them. The CDR3 DNA reads as TGTGCCAGCAGCCAAGATCCATTGTCGGCCTACAATGAGCAGTTCTTC. Its translation is CASSQDPLSAYNEQFF.

This clone was observed once. A clone one base away is much larger, so this may be a read error. This chain uses TRBV6-6 with TRBJ2-7; 8 nucleotides match TRBD1. The CDR3 has 13 residues. J gave up 6 bases and V 0 bases, and 1 base lay outside the gene matches. Germline V gene sequence: CDR1 MNHNY, CDR2 SVGAGI (reference sequence). In DNA, the CDR3 is TGTGCCAGCAGTTACTCCGACAGGGGCGAGCAGTACTTC. Translation gives CASSYSDRGEQYF.

The chain uses TRBV28 and TRBJ1-1, with a possible D match to TRBD1 (6 bases). The CDR3 totals 13 residues. Germline CDR1 and CDR2: MDHEN and SYDVKM. The V and J ends lost 5 bases and 6 bases respectively, with 13 bases between them. The CDR3 sequence: CASSQTGRAEAFF. The CDR3, as DNA: TGTGCCAGCAGTCAAACAGGGCGGGCTGAAGCTTTCTTT. Full variable domain (missing parts from reference TRBV28 and TRBJ1-1): DVKVTQSSRYLVKRTGEKVFLECVQDMDHENMFWYRQDPGLGLRLIYFSYDVKMKEKGDIPEGYSVSREKKERFSLILESASTNQTSMYLCASSQTGRAEAFFGQGTRLTVV.

CDR3 nucleotide sequence: TGTGCCAGCAGCCCGGACAGGCGTACGCAGTACTTC. This sequence encodes CASSPDRRTQYF. The chain couples TRBV28 to TRBJ2-7, with 7 nucleotides matching TRBD1. Trimming cost V 6 bases and J 9 bases; bases outside gene matches: 8. The CDR3 contains 12 residues. Germline loops: CDR1 MDHEN, CDR2 SYDVKM.

V is TRBV3-1 (or the pseudogene TRBV3-2) and J is TRBJ1-2, with D possibly TRBD1 on 6 matching bases. From germline, CDR1 is LGHDT and CDR2 YNNKEL (reference sequence). Deletions cut 0 bases from V and 8 bases from J, with 19 bases between. This CDR3 is built from 16 residues. CDR3 region: CASSQEPGQGDWGYTF. The CDR3 DNA sequence: TGTGCCAGCAGCCAAGAACCGGGACAAGGGGATTGGGGCTACACCTTC.

The genes are TRBV5-1 and TRBJ2-7; 9 bases align to TRBD1. Trimming removed 4 bases from V and 3 bases from J; junction bases left unmatched: 8. The CDR3 is 15 residues long. Germline CDR1 reads SGHRS; CDR2 reads YFSETQ. This CDR3 reads CASSETGTGLYEQYF. CDR3 in DNA: TGCGCCAGCAGCGAAACCGGGACAGGGCTCTACGAGCAGTACTTC.

This clone was seen only once. V usage is TRBV18 and J usage is TRBJ1-1; TRBD1 might be the D (5 bases). The germline V gene has CDR1 KGHSH and CDR2 LQKENI. V lost 5 bases and J 1 base, leaving 8 bases between the germline ends. This CDR3 region has 13 residues. The CDR3 loop is CASSARENTEAFF. CDR3 coding DNA: TGTGCCAGCTCAGCCAGGGAGAACACTGAAGCTTTCTTT.

The chain uses TRBV18 and TRBJ2-7; 9 bases align to TRBD1. Germline-derived CDR1 and CDR2 are KGHSH and LQKENI. This CDR3 is built from 15 residues. With V trimmed by 2 bases and J by 4 bases, 6 bases remained unmatched. Here the CDR3 reads CASSPSLTGGYEQYF. The DNA for the CDR3 is TGTGCCAGCTCACCATCCTTGACAGGGGGATACGAGCAGTACTTC.

The chain uses TRBV14 and TRBJ2-7; D gene ambiguous. V was cut by 3 bases and J by 0 bases, with 18 bases left in between. There are 17 residues in the CDR3. Germline values: CDR1 SGHDN, CDR2 FVKESK. CDR3 sequence reads: CASSHPSAYSSSYEQYF. Written as DNA, the CDR3 is TGTGCCAGCAGCCATCCCTCTGCGTACTCTAGCTCCTACGAGCAGTACTTC.

This rearrangement joins TRBV6-5 to TRBJ1-2; no definite D call. V was pared by 0 bases and J by 10 bases, with 6 bases between. Germline CDR1 and CDR2: MNHEY and SVGAGI. CDR3 size: 11 residues. The CDR3 coding sequence is TGTGCCAGCAGTTACTCGGGCTCCTACACCTTC. The encoded protein is CASSYSGSYTF.

This sequence joins TRBV2 and TRBJ2-3, with a weak D call TRBD2 (6 bases). V shed 10 bases and J shed 6 bases, with 20 bases lying between them. CDR1 is SNHLY and CDR2 is FYNNEI in the germline V gene. The CDR3 runs 14 residues. In nucleotides, the CDR3 is TGTGCCACCTCGGGAGAGGCTTTCGCGGATACGCAGTATTTT. Protein product: CATSGEAFADTQYF.

V usage is TRBV7-2 and J usage is TRBJ2-5; 7 bases are shared with TRBD2. Per germline, CDR1 SGHTA and CDR2 FQGNSA. This CDR3 is 14 amino acids long. V shed 2 bases and J 7 bases; nucleotides not matched to a gene: 7. DNA for the CDR3: TGTGCCAGCAGCTTAAGGCGGGGGATAGGGACCCAGTACTTC. Protein sequence: CASSLRRGIGTQYF.

The chain couples TRBV6-1 to TRBJ2-1; weak D call: TRBD1 (7 bases). Deletions cut 6 bases from V and 4 bases from J, with 16 bases between. This CDR3 is built from 15 residues. CDR1 and CDR2 (germline): MNHNS, SASEGT. CDR3 sequence (DNA): TGTGCCAGCAGGGAGGGACAGCTACTTTACAATGAGCAGTTCTTC. It yields the protein CASREGQLLYNEQFF.

This rearrangement joins TRBV19 to TRBJ2-7; TRBD2 aligns across 7 bases. V was clipped by 6 bases and J by 0 bases; unmatched bases: 8. Germline values: CDR1 LNHDA, CDR2 SQIVND (reference sequence). The CDR3 contains 15 residues. For the CDR3, the DNA is TGTGCCAGTAGCCCGGGGGGAGGAAGCTCCTACGAGCAGTACTTC. Its translation is CASSPGGGSSYEQYF.

The chain has TRBV5-4 and TRBJ2-1; 10 bases are shared with TRBD2. Trimming at V came to 4 bases and at J to 2 bases, leaving 6 bases not matched to a gene. The CDR3 totals 16 residues. Germline CDR1 SGHNT, CDR2 YYREEE (reference sequence). In DNA, the CDR3 is TGTGCCAGCAGCACACTAGCGGGAACAACCTACAATGAGCAGTTCTTC. The encoded protein is CASSTLAGTTYNEQFF.

The rearrangement links TRBV28 to TRBJ2-5; 10 bases map to TRBD1. The germline gives CDR1 MDHEN, CDR2 SYDVKM. The CDR3 is made up of 14 amino acids. The junction had 8 bases not matched to a gene; V was cut back by 7 bases and J by 6 bases. CDR3 sequence reads: CASIDDRGRKTQYF. CDR3 DNA: TGTGCCAGCATTGACGACAGGGGGCGAAAGACCCAGTACTTC.

The chain recombines TRBV28 with TRBJ2-5; a weak D match, TRBD2 (6 bases). Trimming left V 6 bases short and J 4 bases short, with 12 bases between. CDR1 and CDR2 from the germline V gene are MDHEN and SYDVKM. The CDR3 is 13 residues long. The chain's CDR3 is CASSPPGVETQYF. Written as DNA, the CDR3 is TGTGCCAGCAGCCCGCCGGGGGTAGAGACCCAGTACTTC. The full variable domain, in which reference TRBV28 and TRBJ2-5 provide the parts outside the CDR3, is DVKVTQSSRYLVKRTGEKVFLECVQDMDHENMFWYRQDPGLGLRLIYFSYDVKMKEKGDIPEGYSVSREKKERFSLILESASTNQTSMYLCASSPPGVETQYFGPGTRLLVL.